A single sample is the source of the 22 T cell receptor beta chains below, sequenced in a study of blood T cells in healthy people across ages. The use of a sample-barcoded 5' primer and a J-beta primer mix characterized a second PCR of 7 to 11 cycles. TCRdb independently ran MiXCR on the 5' RACE reads; one entry per CDR3 protein. The sample includes about 1.8 million distinct CDR3 sequences, less than 50% of them seen just once. The source material was blood. All receptors derive from a woman between 40 and 50 years old in good health.

The chain has TRBV24-1 and TRBJ2-3; the match to TRBD2 covers 7 bases. Germline CDR1 is KGHDR and CDR2 is SFDVKD. The CDR3 runs 15 residues. J lost 2 bases, V lost 3 bases, and 4 bases had no gene match. CDR3 region: CATSDPSGDTDTQYF. CDR3 nucleotides: TGTGCCACCAGTGATCCCAGCGGGGACACAGATACGCAGTATTTT.

This clonotype occurred once. This chain links TRBV3-1 with TRBJ2-1, with a weak D call TRBD2 (5 bases). V was cut by 8 bases and J by 4 bases, with 15 bases left in between. CDR1 is LGHDT, CDR2 YNNKEL, per germline (reference sequence). This CDR3 contains 14 residues. The CDR3 nucleotides read TGTGCCAGCGGAGCCGGGAACACTTACAATGAGCAGTTCTTC. It encodes CASGAGNTYNEQFF.

The chain uses TRBV25-1 and TRBJ2-1; the match to TRBD2 covers 15 bases. The CDR3 is 16 amino acids. V lost 8 bases to trimming and J lost 5 bases; unmatched junction nucleotides: 7. The germline gives CDR1 MGHDK, CDR2 SYGVNS. CDR3 sequence: CASGGTSGGIHNEQFF. The CDR3 nucleotides are TGTGCCAGCGGCGGGACTAGCGGGGGGATCCACAATGAGCAGTTCTTC.

This chain joins TRBV20-1 and TRBJ2-1; D remains unclear. CDR1 is DFQATT, CDR2 SNEGSKA, per germline (reference sequence). V lost 1 base to trimming and J lost 6 bases, with 4 bases between them. This CDR3 has 11 amino acids. The CDR3 spells CSARVANEQFF. The DNA of the CDR3 is TGCAGTGCTAGAGTGGCCAATGAGCAGTTCTTC.

V and J are TRBV7-2 and TRBJ2-2; tentative D call: TRBD1 (7 bases). V lost 3 bases to trimming and J lost 0 bases, with 11 bases between them. Germline lookup yields CDR1 SGHTA and CDR2 FQGNSA. The CDR3 has 16 amino acids. The CDR3 spells CASSFRGRSNTGELFF. The CDR3 DNA follows: TGTGCCAGCAGCTTCAGGGGGAGGTCGAACACCGGGGAGCTGTTTTTT.

This clonotype was observed a few times. This sequence joins TRBV20-1 and TRBJ2-7, with a tentative D call TRBD1 (5 bases). The germline V gene has CDR1 DFQATT and CDR2 SNEGSKA (reference sequence). The CDR3 is 15 residues long. The V end lost 4 bases, the J end lost 7 bases, and 23 bases lay between the germline ends. The CDR3, as DNA: TGCAGTGCTATTCCCCCAGGACACTCAACGTGGGAGCAGTACTTC. It codes for CSAIPPGHSTWEQYF.

The V gene is TRBV28, the J gene TRBJ2-7; D may correspond to TRBD1 or TRBD2 (5 bases each). Germline V gives CDR1 MDHEN, CDR2 SYDVKM. The CDR3 is 14 amino acids. Trimming removed 6 bases at V and 3 bases at J, with 15 bases between. The CDR3 is CASSSGTYLYEQYF. CDR3 DNA sequence: TGTGCCAGCAGCTCCGGGACGTACCTCTACGAGCAGTACTTC.

In its sample, this clonotype was seen a few times. The chain carries TRBV9 and TRBJ2-5, with 10 bases aligning to TRBD2. The CDR3 is 15 amino acids. Germline CDR1 and CDR2: SGDLS and YYNGEE. V shed 4 bases and J 5 bases; nucleotides not matched to a gene: 8. The CDR3 region has the DNA TGTGCCAGCAGCTTCAGCGGGGGGGCCGTGGAGACCCAGTACTTC. Encoded protein: CASSFSGGAVETQYF.

This clonotype was detected only a few times. The genes are TRBV12-3 or TRBV12-4 and TRBJ2-6; 8 bases fit TRBD1. V shed 3 bases and J 11 bases; nucleotides not matched to a gene: 6. This CDR3 spans 14 amino acids. The CDR3 DNA reads as TGTGCCAGCAGTTTTGGACAGGGAGCACACGTCCTGACTTTC. It encodes CASSFGQGAHVLTF.

The sample holds a few counts of this clonotype. The chain uses TRBV18 and TRBJ2-5, with TRBD2 as a possible D gene (5 bases). The CDR3 has 15 residues. V shed 3 bases and J shed 1 base, with 12 bases lying between them. The germline V gene has CDR1 KGHSH and CDR2 LQKENI. The CDR3 nucleotides are TGTGCCAGCTCACCGGTCAGCGGAATCCAAGAGACCCAGTACTTC. Translation gives CASSPVSGIQETQYF.

The rearrangement uses TRBV14 and TRBJ2-5; 10 bases match TRBD1. V was pared by 4 bases and J by 1 base, with 6 bases of the junction left unmatched. Germline V gene lookup returns CDR1 SGHDN and CDR2 FVKESK. The CDR3 sequence is 16 residues long. The CDR3 DNA follows: TGTGCCAGCAGCCTCCGGGACAGGGGTCCCCAAGAGACCCAGTACTTC. Translation gives CASSLRDRGPQETQYF.

There are a few counts of this clonotype. The chain joins TRBV29-1 to TRBJ2-7; the D call may be TRBD1 or TRBD2 (5 bases each). The CDR3 loop spans 14 amino acids. Germline CDR1 SQVTM, CDR2 ANQGSEA. With 4 bases removed from V and 0 bases from J, the gap between germline ends came to 13 bases. CDR3 DNA sequence: TGCAGCGTTGGATACGGGGCCAGCTCCTACGAGCAGTACTTC. Amino acid sequence: CSVGYGASSYEQYF.

The V and J genes are TRBV6-2 or TRBV6-3 and TRBJ2-1; TRBD1 matches at 7 bases. Germline lookup yields CDR1 MNHEY and CDR2 SVGEGT. V shed 7 bases, J shed 9 bases, and the junction held 9 bases outside the gene matches. The CDR3 totals 13 residues. CDR3 coding DNA: TGTGCCAGCAATATGTTAGGGGGCAGTGAGCAGTTCTTC. Its protein product is CASNMLGGSEQFF.

Regarding this clonotype: Germline is not matched at one junction end, which may reflect a read error. The DNA for the CDR3 is TGTGCCAGCAGCCAAGCGTGGGGGACAGGCGATGAAGAACTGTTTTTT. Protein product: CASSQAWGTGDEELFF. The J gene is TRBJ1-4, the V gene TRBV3-1, with 8 nucleotides matching TRBD1. The CDR3 has 16 amino acids. Germline V lookup: CDR1 LGHDT, CDR2 YNNKEL (reference sequence).

This clonotype came up a few times. V and J are TRBV2 and TRBJ2-7, with 8 nucleotides matching TRBD1. V shed 5 bases and J 3 bases; nucleotides not matched to a gene: 3. Per germline, CDR1 SNHLY and CDR2 FYNNEI. The CDR3 covers 13 residues. The CDR3 region is CASSHRGVYEQYF. CDR3 coding DNA: TGTGCCAGCAGTCACAGGGGGGTCTACGAGCAGTACTTC.

This clonotype appeared many times. This chain uses TRBV7-8 with TRBJ2-1; D call uncertain. Trimming shortened V by 1 base and J by 5 bases, and 12 bases separated the two germline ends. This CDR3 spans 15 amino acids. Germline loops: CDR1 SGHVS, CDR2 FQNEAQ. CDR3 in amino acids: CASSLGTSFHNEQFF. DNA of the CDR3: TGTGCCAGCAGCTTAGGGACCTCGTTTCACAATGAGCAGTTCTTC.

This rearrangement joins TRBV27 to TRBJ1-1; no definite D call. Trimming pared 3 bases from V and 3 bases from J, leaving 14 bases between. CDR1 MNHEY and CDR2 SMNVEV come from the germline V gene (reference sequence). The CDR3 sequence is 15 residues long. This CDR3 reads CASSLIKASDTEAFF. In nucleotides, the CDR3 is TGTGCCAGCAGTTTGATCAAGGCTAGTGACACTGAAGCTTTCTTT.

The chain links TRBV28 to TRBJ1-3; TRBD1 matches at 9 bases. After removal of 7 bases from V and 9 bases from J, the junction contained 10 bases not matched to a gene. Germline V gives CDR1 MDHEN, CDR2 SYDVKM. This CDR3 is 14 amino acids long. The CDR3 spells CASTADRGGATIYF. The DNA of the CDR3 is TGTGCCAGCACCGCGGACAGGGGCGGTGCCACCATATATTTT.

The gene calls are TRBV7-8 and TRBJ2-5; possibly TRBD2 for D (6 bases). The CDR3 spans 15 residues. Germline CDR1 and CDR2: SGHVS and FQNEAQ. Trimming shortened V by 5 bases and J by 5 bases, and 18 bases separated the two germline ends. In nucleotides, the CDR3 is TGTGCCAGCAGCATCCCGGGACTCCGGTCCGAGACCCAGTACTTC. It translates to CASSIPGLRSETQYF.

This rearrangement joins TRBV20-1 to TRBJ2-4; D may be TRBD1 (5 bases). The assigned J gene may be wrong: the sequence end matches TRBJ2-7 better. The CDR3 is 12 amino acids. The germline gives CDR1 DFQATT, CDR2 SNEGSKA (reference sequence). Written as DNA, the CDR3 is TGCAGTGCTAGGGCAGGGTCCCACGAGCAGTACTTC. It encodes CSARAGSHEQYF.

This clonotype was observed a few times. V and J are TRBV7-2 and TRBJ2-5; TRBD2 is a possible D gene (5 bases). CDR3 length equals 12 residues. V was pared by 6 bases and J by 7 bases, with 12 bases between. Per the germline V gene, CDR1 is SGHTA and CDR2 is FQGNSA. CDR3 protein: CASSILEGTQYF. The DNA of the CDR3 is TGTGCCAGCAGTATCCTCGAGGGGACCCAGTACTTC.

The chain joins TRBV20-1 to TRBJ2-3, with a tentative D call TRBD1 (5 bases). The CDR3 is made up of 14 amino acids. Trimming removed 1 base at V and 6 bases at J, with 14 bases between. In germline, CDR1 is DFQATT, CDR2 SNEGSKA (reference sequence). CDR3 region: CSARVLPRQDTQYF. The CDR3 DNA reads as TGCAGTGCTAGAGTTCTCCCCAGACAGGATACGCAGTATTTT.